The clone carrying this T cell receptor (beta chain) was observed once. Its target is unknown. V shed 5 bases and J 8 bases; nucleotides not matched to a gene: 11. This CDR3 region has 16 residues. The germline V gene encodes CDR1 SNHLY and CDR2 FYNNEI. Extracted RNA was reverse transcribed into cDNA, the sequencing template. Produced via immunoSEQ multiplex PCR; TCRdb's table is partial and in-frame only. The profile shows about 140,000 clones, 85% to 90% of them singletons. The sample is drawn from a study of CD8+ T cells in alopecia areata. Study-wide points: Besides other cells, scalp samples also yield sequences of resident alphabeta T cells from normal skin.

Treatment: oral pan-JAK inhibitor, 5-10 mg twice daily. The chain has TRBV2 and TRBJ2-1; 11 bases align to TRBD2. This specimen consisted of CD8+ T cells sorted from blood, obtained at week 4, from a patient treated with tofacitinib. The sequence was obtained from a human donor with alopecia areata. The chain's CDR3 is CASSTNVAGGRDEQFF. CDR3 in DNA: TGTGCCAGCAGTACGAACGTAGCGGGAGGGAGGGATGAGCAGTTCTTC.